Sequencing of this TCR beta chain was carried out in a study of shared clonotypes between healthy human individuals. Looking at the study overall: With ages of 18 to 49, the donors were two women and a few men. The study's findings and limits: Expectations were that clonotype sharing among donors would be affected by sequencing depth.

The germline CDR1 and CDR2 sequences are MGHDK and SYGVNS. The CDR3 is 13 amino acids. V lost 5 bases and J lost 9, with 14 bases in between. Comments on this clone: Its target is unknown.

CD45RO-negative CD8 cells positively selected for CCR7 made up the naive population, which excluded terminally differentiated effector memory CD45RA+ cells. Among the donors, all were Caucasian adults who lived in Nashville, Tennessee. Researchers ran the assay at a deep level. Repertoires were generated with immunoSEQ multiplex PCR, while TCRdb's copy carries only in-frame clones and drops some. The sample shows about 2 million clones, about 95% of them seen only once. The V call is TRBV25-1, the J call TRBJ2-1; D remains unclear. The TCR comes from a man younger than 35 in good health. Input material: naive CD8+ T cells sorted from blood. CDR3 DNA sequence: TGTGCCAGCAGTCTTCTAGAAATAAGTGAGCAGTTCTTC. It codes for CASSLLEISEQFF.